The TCR beta chain described here comes from a study of cytomegalovirus exposure and HLA in healthy donors. CDR1 is SGHRS and CDR2 is YFSETQ in the germline V gene. The V gene end was trimmed by 4 bases and the J gene end by 3 bases; junction bases not matched to a gene: 2. The CDR3 length is 13 residues. General study results and limits: In an earlier analysis, in roughly 580 donors, most V segments appeared productive either ~90% or ~30% of the time. An Asian-associated ancestry cluster reportedly showed fewer N-insertions than the roughly 670-donor mean in a later analysis.

This clone showed up just a few times. Its antigen is still unknown. Primers for the PCR totalled 60 Vbeta and 13 Jbeta. Clones were sequenced by immunoSEQ multiplex PCR, and TCRdb holds only the in-frame ones, with some missing. Of roughly 150,000 clones listed, 50% to 75% are singletons. The V gene is TRBV5-1, the J gene TRBJ2-5; 8 bases align to TRBD2. What was sequenced was PBMCs. This sequence was found in a woman between 25 and 40 years old in good health and CMV-seropositive. The CDR3 coding sequence is TGCGCCAGCAGCCCAGCGGGAGAAGAGACCCAGTACTTC. This sequence encodes CASSPAGEETQYF.